This TCR beta chain was identified in a study of cytomegalovirus exposure and HLA in healthy donors. Notes on the study in general: Across donors, presence/absence analyses took sequencing depth to be roughly uniform. Later analysis identified several of the most significant clusters that appeared linked to common viral pathogens.

Despite likely unrecorded immune exposures, the donors were nominally healthy at the time of sampling. About this clone itself: Its matching antigen is unknown.

PCR involved 60 Vbeta and 13 Jbeta primers. Profiled with immunoSEQ multiplex PCR; TCRdb holds only in-frame clones, not every one. In the table there are about 260,000 clones, 84% of which are singletons. Germline V gene sequence: CDR1 LGHNA, CDR2 YNFKEQ. The CDR3 length is 16 residues. The V gene end was trimmed by 1 base and the J gene end by 5 bases; junction bases not matched to a gene: 6. This receptor was obtained from a middle-aged woman in good health and CMV-seropositive. Sequences were obtained from PBMCs. The gene calls are TRBV4-2 and TRBJ2-2; 8 bases map to TRBD2. CDR3 amino acids: CASSQVSGSKTGELFF. In nucleotides, the CDR3 is TGTGCCAGCAGCCAAGTCAGCGGGAGTAAAACCGGGGAGCTGTTTTTT.